Listed below are T cell receptor beta chains from one sample, sequenced in a study of CD8 T cells in Susac syndrome. TCRdb ran MiXCR on the immunoSEQ multiplex PCR reads and lists one entry per CDR3 protein. Here the sample spans some 77,000 distinct CDR3 sequences, approximately 93% being singletons. The sample taken for sequencing was CD4+ T cells from PBMCs. Receptors were obtained from a human donor with Susac syndrome. Each CDR3 is given with its conserved first and last residue. Expanded clones get a size class; other rows say once, few or many, or leave the size out.

CDR3 protein	clone size	V gene	J gene
CASSEAGENSPLHF	once	TRBV6-1	TRBJ1-6
CASSGTTGQNEKLFF	once	TRBV25-1	TRBJ1-4
CASSLHGTGGRNTEAFF	-	TRBV28	TRBJ1-1
CASSSGQILLTDPEQFF	-	TRBV5-1	TRBJ2-1
CASSLPGTGNYEQYF	-	TRBV7-9	TRBJ2-7
CASSSRDRSNTEAFF	-	TRBV19	TRBJ1-1
CASSGQGVVSNYGYTF	-	TRBV2	TRBJ1-2
CASSLAGTGGTEAFF	-	TRBV7-2	TRBJ1-1
CASSLLLSGEQYF	-	TRBV5-1	TRBJ2-7
CASSQDPGAGYYTIYF	-	TRBV4-3	TRBJ1-3
CASSRPGTERPEAFF	-	TRBV5-1	TRBJ1-1
CASSLRQVFTDTQYF	-	TRBV4-3	TRBJ2-3
CASSNGTSGGRYEQFF	-	TRBV5-1	TRBJ2-1
CATWKGAVYNEQFF	-	TRBV28	TRBJ2-1
CASGGGPGEKLFF	-	TRBV28	TRBJ1-4
CASSRLDSSYEQYF	-	TRBV18	TRBJ2-7
CASRVSGGGGQPQHF	-	TRBV6-1	TRBJ1-5
CSAREGQAYGYTF	-	TRBV20-1	TRBJ1-2
CASSAAAATYNSPLHF	-	TRBV9	TRBJ1-6
CASSLASTSRVEAFF	-	TRBV28	TRBJ1-1
CASSRPGQGGYEQYF	-	TRBV28	TRBJ2-7
CASSLSGRRETQYF	-	TRBV7-2	TRBJ2-5
CASSLDLGTAQETQYF	-	TRBV3-1	TRBJ2-5
CSARGGPGTDNEQFF	-	TRBV20-1	TRBJ2-1
CATKPPLLSTGELFF	-	TRBV28	TRBJ2-2
CASRSAGETQYF	once	TRBV6-5	TRBJ2-5
CSARGGGENYGYTF	-	TRBV20-1	TRBJ1-2
CASSWGDRHSRNIQYF	once	TRBV5-1	TRBJ2-4
CSVDRDGQGADTQYF	-	TRBV29-1	TRBJ2-3
CASSYGGGRNQPQHF	-	TRBV6-2/TRBV6-3	TRBJ1-5
CASSFRQAGGGSSPLHF	-	TRBV7-2	TRBJ1-6
CASSSGQVVDGYTF	-	TRBV7-2	TRBJ1-2
CSARALAGGLRELFF	-	TRBV20-1	TRBJ2-2
CASSQAHQGAFF	-	TRBV3-1	TRBJ1-1
CASTSQETQYF	-	TRBV7-2	TRBJ2-5
CASSPGQGAGNTIYF	-	TRBV5-1	TRBJ1-3
CSALTGAINQPQHF	-	TRBV20-1	TRBJ1-5
CASATGGLDEQYF	-	TRBV5-1	TRBJ2-7
CASSPWGGAEDTQYF	-	TRBV6-8	TRBJ2-3
CASSLNGNNYGYTF	once	TRBV7-3	TRBJ1-2
CASSQEPMAPLHF	once	TRBV3-1	TRBJ1-6
CASSQSSGANVLTF	-	TRBV19	TRBJ2-6
CASSGGARHGYTF	-	TRBV21-1	TRBJ1-2
CASSMWDLPAALHF	-	TRBV19	TRBJ1-6
CASSLQGQKAFF	-	TRBV7-9	TRBJ1-1
CASSTIAGGPYNEQFF	-	TRBV7-2	TRBJ2-1
CVGSPRTGGDYEQYF	-	TRBV28	TRBJ2-7
CASSYSDRTDTQYF	-	TRBV6-5	TRBJ2-3
CATSAGYGYTF	-	TRBV24-1	TRBJ1-2
CASSYPGGGTELFF	-	TRBV6-6	TRBJ2-2